The sequence of this TCR beta chain was determined in a study of Graves' ophthalmopathy and Graves' hyperthyroidism. Amplifying from RNA transcripts, the study obtained TCR beta CDR3 regions. An opening RT-PCR round employed HTBI primers and preceded a second-round multiplex PCR. TCRdb re-derived calls from the multiplex PCR reads in MiXCR, one entry per CDR3 protein. Among fewer than 600,000 distinct CDR3 sequences listed, around 15% were seen once. None of the included patients had other autoimmune diseases, uncontrolled infections, pregnancy or lactation, as these led to exclusion. This clonotype occurred a few times. Its antigen is currently unknown. Overall study results and limits: An 81.08% specificity and nearly 90% sensitivity were achieved by a 13-signature model that separated ophthalmopathy from stable hyperthyroidism.

The CDR3 is 16 residues long. With V trimmed by 3 bases and J by 3 bases, 8 bases remained unmatched. Looked up from germline, CDR1 is LNHDA and CDR2 is SQIVND (reference sequence). This sequence originates from a woman in her twenties or thirties with Graves' ophthalmopathy. Sequencing was carried out using blood. V is TRBV19 and J is TRBJ2-7, with 10 bases matching TRBD2. The CDR3 protein is CASSISGLAGVYEQYF. For the CDR3, the DNA is TGTGCCAGTAGTATCTCAGGGCTAGCGGGAGTCTACGAGCAGTACTTC.